The present T cell receptor (beta chain) was sequenced within a study of blood T cells in healthy people across ages. This clonotype was seen more than once but under ten times. No antigen is known for it. Study-wide results and caveats: More naive CD4+ cells and higher diversity marked long-lived donors relative to aged donors. Older age coincided with a roughly linear decline in TCR beta diversity per million T cells.

J was trimmed by 4 bases and V by 7 bases; bases with no gene match: 5. CDR3 length: 15 amino acids. It was with a sample-barcoded 5' primer and a J-beta primer mix that a second PCR of roughly 7 to 11 cycles was run. TCRdb reprocessed the 5' RACE reads with MiXCR, giving one entry per CDR3 protein. The data show around 650,000 distinct CDR3 sequences, 40% to 45% seen once. Total RNA extracted from each sample amounted to at least 5 micrograms. The TCR comes from an older man in good health. This chain uses TRBV12-3 or TRBV12-4 with TRBJ2-1; TRBD2 matches 12 bases. Sequencing was carried out using blood. The CDR3 here is CASNLAGGLYNEQFF. DNA for the CDR3: TGTGCCAGCAACCTAGCGGGGGGGCTATACAATGAGCAGTTCTTC.